This record concerns one TCR beta chain sequence. Its ends do not fully match the called genes, so a read error is possible. One entry per CDR3 protein, called by TCRdb with MiXCR from the reads. The table shows roughly 1,100 distinct CDR3 sequences, with around 20% occurring only once. The CDR3 is 13 residues long. Germline assignment: CDR1 LGHNA and CDR2 YNFKEQ. These data are taken from a study of liver allograft versus peripheral blood T cells. At the level of the study: In transplanted livers, T cell receptor repertoires were compared with those found in the recipients' peripheral blood.

This TCR was sampled from a human patient who had a liver transplant. The T cells may come from the graft donor. The rearrangement links TRBV4-2 to TRBJ2-7; TRBD2 might be the D (5 bases). CDR3 nucleotides: TGCGCCAGCAGCCAAGGGAGATCGCCCGAGCAGTACTTC. It encodes CASSQGRSPEQYF.